The 16 T cell receptor beta chains listed next were all sequenced from one sample in a study of Ad26.COV2.S vaccination and SARS-CoV-2 variants. Treatment: around 19 received Ad26.COV2.S at low or high dose, single or two shots; several received placebo; per-sample allocation not given. The investigators took samples on day 63 after the first vaccine or placebo injection. Repertoires were generated with immunoSEQ multiplex PCR, while TCRdb's copy carries only in-frame clones and drops some. The data show approximately 420,000 clones, around 87% seen once. Sequenced material: peripheral blood, taken in a trial of Ad26.COV2.S vaccine versus placebo. The receptors here all came from a person aged 18-65 years who received the Ad26.COV2.S COVID-19 vaccine or a placebo.

V usage is TRBV7-8 and J usage is TRBJ2-5; 7 nucleotides agree with TRBD1. Germline V CDR1 and CDR2: SGHVS, FQNEAQ. The V and J ends lost 5 bases and 1 base, in that order; junction bases with no gene match: 4. CDR3 length equals 14 residues. The CDR3: CASSNDRAQETQYF. The CDR3 DNA reads as TGTGCCAGCAGCAACGACAGGGCCCAAGAGACCCAGTACTTC.

The rearrangement uses TRBV4-3 and TRBJ2-7; possibly TRBD2 for D (5 bases). The length of the CDR3 is 14 residues. V was trimmed by 0 bases and J by 2 bases, leaving 8 bases between them. Germline CDR1 and CDR2: LGHNA and YSLEER. The CDR3 loop is CASSQDRGTYEQYF. For the CDR3, the DNA is TGCGCCAGCAGCCAAGATCGAGGGACCTACGAGCAGTACTTC.

The chain is built from TRBV30 and TRBJ2-2; possibly TRBD1 for D (6 bases). Germline-derived CDR1 and CDR2 are GTSNPN and SVGIG (reference sequence). Trimming pared 8 bases from V and 3 bases from J, leaving 19 bases between. The CDR3 has 15 amino acids. The CDR3 region has the DNA TGTGCCGGTGTTGTGCAGGGGAGTTACACCGGGGAGCTGTTTTTT. It specifies CAGVVQGSYTGELFF.

This clone was picked up one time. The chain uses TRBV28 and TRBJ2-7, with a possible D match to TRBD2 (5 bases). There are 14 residues in the CDR3. Germline CDR1 reads MDHEN; CDR2 reads SYDVKM. V gave up 3 bases and J gave up 6 bases, with 15 bases separating them. The CDR3 nucleotides read TGTGCCAGCAGTTTTCCGGCGGAGGTTAGCGAGCAGTACTTC. Amino acid sequence: CASSFPAEVSEQYF.

The V call is TRBV7-9, the J call TRBJ1-2, with D perhaps TRBD1 (6 bases). The length of the CDR3 is 13 residues. Trimming shortened V by 3 bases and J by 6 bases, and 11 bases separated the two germline ends. CDR1 is SEHNR and CDR2 is FQNEAQ in the germline V gene (reference sequence). CDR3 region: CASSFFGTNGYTF. CDR3 coding DNA: TGTGCCAGCAGCTTTTTTGGGACAAATGGCTACACCTTC.

This chain uses TRBV6-5 with TRBJ2-7; 10 bases match TRBD2. CDR1 and CDR2 (germline): MNHEY, SVGAGI. The CDR3 sequence is 15 residues long. V dropped 6 bases and J dropped 1; count of bases not matched to a gene: 6. CDR3 DNA: TGTGCCAGCAGACGCCCTAGCGGGGGATCCTACGAGCAGTACTTC. Amino acids: CASRRPSGGSYEQYF.

The genes are TRBV6-1 and TRBJ2-1; TRBD2 matches 10 bases. The germline CDR1 and CDR2 sequences are MNHNS and SASEGT. V trimming: 4 bases; J trimming: 4 bases; junction bases outside the gene matches: 7. The CDR3 runs 16 residues. The CDR3 here is CASSVGEGLAYNEQFF. CDR3 bases: TGTGCCAGCAGTGTTGGGGAGGGACTAGCGTACAATGAGCAGTTCTTC.

V gene TRBV6-2 or TRBV6-3 combines with J gene TRBJ2-3; D is uncertain. The CDR3 totals 13 residues. Germline CDR1 MNHEY, CDR2 SVGEGT. The V end was cut by 5 bases, the J end by 2 bases, with 8 bases between. The chain's CDR3 is CASSMAYTDTQYF. The CDR3 nucleotides are TGTGCCAGCAGTATGGCTTACACAGATACGCAGTATTTT.

V and J are TRBV6-2 or TRBV6-3 and TRBJ2-4; the match to TRBD2 covers 11 bases. The CDR3 is 16 amino acids. Germline values: CDR1 MNHEY, CDR2 SVGEGT. J gave up 5 bases and V 2 bases, and 5 bases lay outside the gene matches. CDR3 nucleotides: TGTGCCAGCAGTTACGGGACTAGCGGAACCGAAAACATTCAGTACTTC. This translates into CASSYGTSGTENIQYF.

The V and J genes are TRBV4-2 and TRBJ2-3; the match to TRBD2 covers 7 bases. Germline V gives CDR1 LGHNA, CDR2 YNFKEQ. The CDR3 runs 15 residues. The J segment lost 7 bases and the V segment lost 4 bases, leaving 11 bases of the junction unmatched. CDR3 region: CASSLDGAGTNTQYF. The DNA of the CDR3 is TGTGCCAGCAGCCTGGATGGGGCGGGGACTAATACGCAGTATTTT.

This clone appeared a few times. V usage is TRBV4-3 and J usage is TRBJ2-7; 7 nucleotides agree with TRBD1. With 2 bases clipped from V and 3 bases from J, the junction kept 4 bases outside the gene matches. The CDR3 sequence is 14 residues long. From germline, CDR1 is LGHNA and CDR2 YSLEER. In nucleotides, the CDR3 is TGCGCCAGCAGCCAACGGACAGGTTTCTACGAGCAGTACTTC. Translated, it gives CASSQRTGFYEQYF.

This chain joins TRBV12-3 or TRBV12-4 and TRBJ2-2; D is uncertain. Trimming cost V 5 bases and J 5 bases, with 9 bases left between them. This CDR3 contains 13 residues. The CDR3 loop is CASSPVRTGELFF. The CDR3 coding sequence is TGTGCCAGCAGTCCCGTAAGGACCGGGGAGCTGTTTTTT.

Concerning this clone itself: Other DNA variants within this sample encode the same CDR3. CDR3 sequence: CASSYSVNTEAFF. In nucleotides, the CDR3 is TGTGCCAGCAGTTACTCGGTCAACACTGAAGCTTTCTTT. The chain carries TRBV6-5 and TRBJ1-1, with D hard to call. V shed 0 bases and J shed 2 bases, with 4 bases lying between them. Germline V gives CDR1 MNHEY, CDR2 SVGAGI. The CDR3 spans 13 residues.

The chain employs TRBV28 and TRBJ2-4; the match to TRBD1 covers 8 bases. The ends lost 6 bases at V and 6 bases at J; junction bases unmatched: 7. This CDR3 is built from 14 residues. Germline V CDR1 and CDR2: MDHEN, SYDVKM. As DNA, the CDR3 is TGTGCCAGCAGCAAATCCGGACAGGGAAACATTCAGTACTTC. Its protein product is CASSKSGQGNIQYF. The full variable domain, rest sourced from reference TRBV28 and TRBJ2-4, is DVKVTQSSRYLVKRTGEKVFLECVQDMDHENMFWYRQDPGLGLRLIYFSYDVKMKEKGDIPEGYSVSREKKERFSLILESASTNQTSMYLCASSKSGQGNIQYFGAGTRLSVL.

A few counts support this clone. The V call is TRBV5-1, the J call TRBJ2-1; 9 positions agree with TRBD1. The germline CDR1 and CDR2 sequences are SGHRS and YFSETQ. This CDR3 has 15 residues. V was pared by 0 bases and J by 7 bases, with 5 bases of the junction left unmatched. The CDR3 sequence: CASSLEGGQGNEQFF. CDR3 DNA sequence: TGCGCCAGCAGCTTGGAAGGGGGACAGGGTAATGAGCAGTTCTTC.

The chain has TRBV7-6 and TRBJ1-6; 7 positions agree with TRBD1. Germline lookup yields CDR1 SGHVS and CDR2 FNYEAQ. J gave up 10 bases and V 1 base, and 7 bases lay outside the gene matches. The CDR3 is 15 residues long. CDR3 protein: CASSLGQGARSPLHF. CDR3 nucleotides: TGTGCCAGCAGCTTAGGACAGGGCGCACGATCACCCCTCCACTTT.